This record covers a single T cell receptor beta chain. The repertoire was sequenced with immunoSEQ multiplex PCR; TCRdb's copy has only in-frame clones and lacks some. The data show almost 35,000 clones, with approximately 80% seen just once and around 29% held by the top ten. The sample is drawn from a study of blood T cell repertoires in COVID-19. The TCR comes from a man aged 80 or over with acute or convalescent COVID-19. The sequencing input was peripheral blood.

CDR3 in DNA: TGTGCCTGGAGTATGGCCAGAAGCTCCTACGAGCAGTACTTC. This codes for CAWSMARSSYEQYF. The chain has TRBV30 and TRBJ2-7; D call uncertain. The germline gives CDR1 GTSNPN, CDR2 SVGIG (reference sequence). The CDR3 covers 14 residues. Trimming took 2 bases from V and 0 from J, leaving 11 bases between them. Filled out from reference TRBV30 and TRBJ2-7, the complete variable domain reads SQTIHQWPATLVQPVGSPLSLECTVEGTSNPNLYWYRQAAGRGLQLLFYSVGIGQISSEVPQNLSASRPQDRQFILSSKKLLLSDSGFYLCAWSMARSSYEQYFGPGTRLTVT.